One and the same sample provided the 18 T cell receptor beta chains below, sequenced in a study of blood T cell repertoires in COVID-19. Some clones are missing from TCRdb's copy, which holds only in-frame ones; the method was immunoSEQ multiplex PCR. This sample has fewer than 250,000 clones, with approximately 85% found just once. The sequenced material came from peripheral blood. Receptor source: a man between 40 and 49 years old with acute or convalescent COVID-19.

The genes are TRBV7-2 and TRBJ1-6; D is possibly TRBD1 (5 bases). This CDR3 is built from 14 residues. Germline V CDR1 and CDR2: SGHTA, FQGNSA. V was clipped by 4 bases and J by 5 bases, with 9 bases between them. For the CDR3, the DNA is TGTGCCAGCAGCTCAGGGTACAATAATTCACCCCTCCACTTT. Translation: CASSSGYNNSPLHF. The full variable domain, with the rest looked up from reference TRBV7-2 and TRBJ1-6, is GAGVSQSPSNKVTEKGKDVELRCDPISGHTALYWYRQSLGQGLEFLIYFQGNSAPDKSGLPSDRFSAERTGGSVSTLTIQRTQQEDSAVYLCASSSGYNNSPLHFGNGTRLTVT.

This chain connects TRBV5-1 to TRBJ2-3, with D possibly TRBD1 on 6 matching bases. The V gene lost 8 bases and the J gene lost 5 bases, with 15 bases spanning the gap. The CDR3 consists of 13 residues. The germline gives CDR1 SGHRS, CDR2 YFSETQ. The CDR3 here is CASRGDKLDTQYF. The CDR3 DNA sequence: TGCGCCAGTCGAGGGGACAAACTAGATACGCAGTATTTT.

The chain has TRBV14 and TRBJ2-5, with D possibly matching TRBD1 (5 bases). This CDR3 region has 14 residues. V lost 4 bases to trimming and J lost 4 bases, with 13 bases between them. CDR1 is SGHDN, CDR2 FVKESK, per germline. CDR3 in DNA: TGTGCCAGCAGCCGATTAGGGGAAGGAGAGACCCAGTACTTC. This gives the protein CASSRLGEGETQYF. Supplemented by reference TRBV14 and TRBJ2-5, the full variable domain reads EAGVTQFPSHSVIEKGQTVTLRCDPISGHDNLYWYRRVMGKEIKFLLHFVKESKQDESGMPNNRFLAERTGGTYSTLKVQPAELEDSGVYFCASSRLGEGETQYFGPGTRLLVL.

The chain links TRBV5-1 to TRBJ2-5; possibly TRBD2 for D (5 bases). V shed 4 bases and J shed 8 bases, with 21 bases lying between them. The CDR3 length is 15 residues. Germline CDR1 SGHRS, CDR2 YFSETQ. The CDR3 bases are TGCGCCAGCAGCCCAAAGGCGTCCAGTGAGGGCACCCAGTACTTC. Residues: CASSPKASSEGTQYF.

The chain combines TRBV13 with TRBJ1-5, with D unresolved. Trimming removed 0 bases from V and 7 bases from J, with 7 bases in between. Looked up from germline, CDR1 is PRHDT and CDR2 is FYEKMQ (reference sequence). There are 13 residues in the CDR3. DNA of the CDR3: TGTGCCAGCAGCTTAGGCCTGGGCCAGCCCCAGCATTTT. Protein product: CASSLGLGQPQHF.

The V gene is TRBV5-8, the J gene TRBJ1-5; D is ambiguous. The V gene lost 0 bases and the J gene lost 4 bases, with 8 bases spanning the gap. The germline CDR1 and CDR2 sequences are SGHTS and YDEGEE. The CDR3 has 14 residues. The CDR3 DNA reads TGTGCCAGCAGCTTGGCGGCCGGGAATCAGCCCCAGCATTTT. Translated, it gives CASSLAAGNQPQHF.

The V gene is TRBV10-3, the J gene TRBJ2-1, with D maybe TRBD2 (5 bases). CDR3 length: 12 residues. The germline V gene has CDR1 ENHRY and CDR2 SYGVKD. V lost 3 bases and J lost 13, with 13 bases in between. The CDR3 sequence: CAISDEEGKQFF. As DNA, the CDR3 is TGTGCCATCAGTGATGAAGAGGGAAAACAGTTCTTC.

J is TRBJ2-5 and V is TRBV5-4; the match to TRBD1 covers 8 bases. CDR3 length equals 14 residues. Trimming took 3 bases from V and 4 from J; bases not matched to a gene: 5. Germline V CDR1 and CDR2: SGHNT, YYREEE (reference sequence). CDR3 region: CASSSKDRGETQYF. DNA for the CDR3: TGTGCCAGCAGCTCTAAAGACAGGGGAGAGACCCAGTACTTC.

V usage is TRBV7-9 and J usage is TRBJ2-7, with unresolved D. Trimming took 5 bases from V and 0 from J, leaving 11 bases between them. CDR1 SEHNR and CDR2 FQNEAQ come from the germline V gene (reference sequence). The CDR3 is 14 residues long. The CDR3 DNA sequence: TGTGCCAGCAGCCGCCCGCTCAGCTCCTACGAGCAGTACTTC. This translates into CASSRPLSSYEQYF.

This rearrangement joins TRBV9 to TRBJ1-4, with D possibly matching TRBD1 (6 bases). The V end lost 4 bases, the J end lost 4 bases, and 14 bases lay between the germline ends. The CDR3 is made up of 15 amino acids. Germline V gene sequence: CDR1 SGDLS, CDR2 YYNGEE. In nucleotides, the CDR3 is TGTGCCAGCAGCATCTCGGGACAAGATAATGAAAAACTGTTTTTT. Amino acid sequence: CASSISGQDNEKLFF.

V gene TRBV27 combines with J gene TRBJ1-6; D is undetermined. CDR3 length equals 19 residues. V dropped 0 bases and J dropped 0 bases, with 15 bases sitting between them. Looked up from germline, CDR1 is MNHEY and CDR2 is SMNVEV (reference sequence). The CDR3 sequence: CASSLSGARSSSYNSPLHF. CDR3 DNA sequence: TGTGCCAGCAGTTTATCCGGTGCGCGGTCAAGCTCCTATAATTCACCCCTCCACTTT.

V is TRBV14 and J is TRBJ2-7, with D possibly matching TRBD2 (5 bases). The CDR3 consists of 13 residues. Trimming shortened V by 6 bases and J by 3 bases, and 12 bases separated the two germline ends. Germline V gene sequence: CDR1 SGHDN, CDR2 FVKESK. The CDR3 region is CASRAKSGYEQYF. In nucleotides, the CDR3 is TGTGCCAGCAGAGCCAAAAGCGGCTACGAGCAGTACTTC.

This clone was seen only a few times. The rearrangement joins TRBV3-1 (or the pseudogene TRBV3-2) to TRBJ1-5; a possible D gene is TRBD1 (6 bases). Trimming stripped 5 bases from V and 6 bases from J, with 14 bases between. There are 14 residues in the CDR3. Germline assignment: CDR1 LGHDT and CDR2 YNNKEL (reference sequence). CDR3 loop: CASSLKGVGQPQHF. The CDR3 nucleotides are TGTGCCAGCAGCTTGAAGGGGGTGGGTCAGCCCCAGCATTTT.

CDR3 loop: CATSRDPSSVNEQYF. The CDR3 DNA reads as TGTGCCACCAGCAGAGATCCTAGTAGCGTCAACGAGCAGTACTTC. This chain uses TRBV15 with TRBJ2-7, with D possibly being TRBD2 (5 bases). The CDR3 is 15 residues long. CDR1 is LNHNV, CDR2 YYDKDF, per germline (reference sequence). The V gene lost 0 bases and the J gene lost 5 bases, with 14 bases spanning the gap.

This chain joins TRBV19 and TRBJ1-5, with D possibly TRBD1 on 5 matching bases. Germline lookup yields CDR1 LNHDA and CDR2 SQIVND (reference sequence). V shed 4 bases and J shed 5 bases, with 6 bases lying between them. CDR3 length: 12 amino acids. The CDR3 nucleotides are TGTGCCAGTAGTAAAGGGGATCAGCCCCAGCATTTT. Translation gives CASSKGDQPQHF.

The gene calls are TRBV7-9 and TRBJ2-7; D not certain. With 5 bases removed from V and 6 bases from J, the gap between germline ends came to 8 bases. Germline V gives CDR1 SEHNR, CDR2 FQNEAQ (reference sequence). The CDR3 length is 11 residues. The DNA of the CDR3 is TGTGCCAGCAGCCCATACGGCGAGCAGTACTTC. Its protein is CASSPYGEQYF.

The chain employs TRBV7-2 and TRBJ2-7, with D tentatively TRBD2 (5 bases). The CDR3 is 13 amino acids. V gave up 3 bases and J gave up 9 bases, with 15 bases separating them. The germline CDR1 and CDR2 sequences are SGHTA and FQGNSA. The CDR3 sequence is CASSLWTDLGQYF. Here the CDR3 DNA reads TGTGCCAGCAGCTTGTGGACGGACTTGGGGCAGTACTTC.

The chain recombines TRBV28 with TRBJ2-1, with a weak D call TRBD2 (6 bases). V dropped 4 bases and J dropped 9 bases, with 16 bases sitting between them. This CDR3 comprises 14 residues. Germline-derived CDR1 and CDR2 are MDHEN and SYDVKM. Here the CDR3 DNA reads TGTGCCAGCAGTTCCCAAAGCGTCGGGGGTGAGCAGTTCTTC. Amino acid sequence: CASSSQSVGGEQFF.